This T cell receptor (beta chain) was obtained from a study of post-analysis software for immune sequencing data. Trimming pared 5 bases from V and 6 bases from J, leaving 14 bases between. Germline CDR1 is LGHDT and CDR2 is YNNKEL (reference sequence). The CDR3 runs 13 residues. Concerning this clonotype: What it recognizes is unknown.

Regarding the study as a whole: Patients used about 5 TRBV segments, including TRBV5-6, TRBV5-1 and TRBV20-1, more often than controls.

Every TCR beta cDNA library bore unique molecular identifiers. TCRdb reprocessed the PCR reads with MiXCR, giving one entry per CDR3 protein. In the table there are about 460,000 distinct CDR3 sequences, nearly 45% of which are singletons. This chain joins TRBV3-1 and TRBJ2-7; tentative D call: TRBD2 (6 bases). The receptor was derived from a girl aged 5-17 years with multiple sclerosis. Sequencing was done on a sample of blood. This CDR3 is CASSYTSRGEQYF. CDR3 DNA: TGTGCCAGCAGCTATACTAGCCGCGGCGAGCAGTACTTC.